Reported below is one T cell receptor beta chain. Its antigen is as yet unknown. This sample was taken from a study of post-analysis software for immune sequencing data. Study context: Disease trajectories encompassed relapsing-remitting, secondary progressive and progressive-relapsing multiple sclerosis. Overall study results and limits: Samples sharing a preparation batch grouped tightly together when assessed by F measure. In multiple sclerosis, normalized Chao1 diversity was significantly below that of controls. There were five TRBV segments more frequent in patients than controls, and TRBV5-6, TRBV5-1 and TRBV20-1 were among them.

The authors incorporated unique molecular identifiers into the TCR beta cDNA libraries. Input amounts of 1 to 10 million T cells were used. These gave approximately 500,000 cDNA molecules, so each molecule approximated one T cell. TCRdb re-called the PCR reads with MiXCR, one entry per CDR3 protein. Among some 700,000 distinct CDR3 sequences listed, approximately 60% were seen once. V shed 4 bases and J shed 4 bases, with 24 bases lying between them. CDR1 SEHNR and CDR2 FQNEAQ come from the germline V gene (reference sequence). The CDR3 sequence is 18 residues long. The sample consisted of blood. The chain uses TRBV7-9 and TRBJ2-3, with D perhaps TRBD1 or TRBD2 (5 bases each). The receptor was derived from a girl aged 2 to 9 with multiple sclerosis. CDR3 in amino acids: CASSSSISPQGTSDTQYF. The CDR3, as DNA: TGTGCCAGCAGCTCCTCTATATCGCCCCAAGGGACGTCAGATACGCAGTATTTT. Variable domain in full (rest from reference TRBV7-9 and TRBJ2-3): DTGVSQNPRHKITKRGQNVTFRCDPISEHNRLYWYRQTLGQGPEFLTYFQNEAQLEKSRLLSDRFSAERPKGSFSTLEIQRTEQGDSAMYLCASSSSISPQGTSDTQYFGPGTRLTVL.